The 16 T cell receptor beta chains given below trace back to one sample, sequenced in a study of cytomegalovirus exposure and HLA in healthy donors. Sequencing used immunoSEQ multiplex PCR; TCRdb keeps in-frame clones, though not all of them. The table lists around 60,000 clones, around 92% of them singletons, with over 1% in the top ten. Source material: PBMCs. The source is a woman aged 18-29 years in good health and CMV-seronegative.

The chain has TRBV19 and TRBJ2-7, with D perhaps matching TRBD2 (6 bases). The CDR3 sequence is 15 residues long. Trimming shortened V by 3 bases and J by 2 bases, and 14 bases separated the two germline ends. CDR1 is LNHDA and CDR2 is SQIVND in the germline V gene (reference sequence). In DNA form, the CDR3 reads TGTGCCAGTAGTATGAGCTGGGGGGTCACCTACGAGCAGTACTTC. It codes for CASSMSWGVTYEQYF.

V and J are TRBV7-8 and TRBJ2-2; 8 bases match TRBD2. CDR1 SGHVS and CDR2 FQNEAQ come from the germline V gene. The CDR3 length is 17 residues. The V and J ends lost 5 bases and 6 bases, in that order; junction bases with no gene match: 14. CDR3 coding DNA: TGTGCCAGCAGCCTCGGGGGGGCTTCTACGTGGGCCGGGGAGCTGTTTTTT. It encodes CASSLGGASTWAGELFF.

V gene TRBV29-1 combines with J gene TRBJ2-7, with TRBD1 matching over 8 bases. The CDR3 has 16 residues. J was trimmed by 4 bases and V by 1 base; bases with no gene match: 12. Germline V lookup: CDR1 SQVTM, CDR2 ANQGSEA. The CDR3: CSVEATIRQGAYEQYF. The CDR3 nucleotides are TGCAGCGTTGAAGCTACGATACGGCAGGGGGCTTACGAGCAGTACTTC.

The genes are TRBV27 and TRBJ2-2; tentative D call: TRBD1 (5 bases). This CDR3 is built from 15 residues. The germline gives CDR1 MNHEY, CDR2 SMNVEV (reference sequence). Trimming took off 5 bases at V and 4 bases at J, with 14 bases between the two ends. Written as DNA, the CDR3 is TGTGCCAGCAGTGTAAAAGCGCAGGGCACCGGGGAGCTGTTTTTT. Translation gives CASSVKAQGTGELFF.

In its sample, this clone was seen once. The chain joins TRBV6-4 to TRBJ2-1, with 10 bases identical to TRBD2. Germline V gives CDR1 MRHNA, CDR2 SNTAGT. CDR3 size: 16 residues. V was pared by 5 bases and J by 1 base, with 5 bases of the junction left unmatched. Here the CDR3 reads CASSIAGGGSYNEQFF. The CDR3 DNA reads TGTGCCAGCAGTATAGCGGGAGGAGGGTCCTACAATGAGCAGTTCTTC.

The CDR3 here is CASSLTGIGTEAFF. The CDR3 nucleotides are TGCGCCAGCAGCTTGACCGGGATTGGGACTGAAGCTTTCTTT. The V call is TRBV5-1, the J call TRBJ1-1; D is ambiguous. The CDR3 has 14 residues. The V end was cut by 1 base, the J end by 5 bases, with 12 bases between. CDR1 and CDR2 from the germline V gene are SGHRS and YFSETQ.

The genes are TRBV28 and TRBJ2-5; 10 nucleotides line up with TRBD2. V shed 6 bases, J shed 3 bases, and the junction held 4 bases outside the gene matches. Germline CDR1 reads MDHEN; CDR2 reads SYDVKM. The CDR3 is 14 residues long. This chain's CDR3 is CASRERGGKETQYF. The DNA for the CDR3 is TGTGCCAGCAGGGAGCGGGGGGGCAAAGAGACCCAGTACTTC.

This clone appeared a few times. The genes are TRBV10-1 and TRBJ1-1, with D possibly being TRBD1 (5 bases). The CDR3 loop spans 13 amino acids. Per germline, CDR1 WNHNN and CDR2 SYGVQD (reference sequence). Trimming removed 3 bases at V and 1 base at J, with 6 bases between. The CDR3 here is CASSDQGNTEAFF. CDR3 sequence (DNA): TGCGCCAGCAGTGACCAGGGGAACACTGAAGCTTTCTTT.

This rearrangement joins TRBV28 to TRBJ1-2; tentatively, D is TRBD1 (5 bases). V lost 6 bases and J lost 4, with 15 bases in between. This CDR3 region has 14 residues. Germline loops: CDR1 MDHEN, CDR2 SYDVKM. CDR3 in DNA: TGTGCCAGCAGCCAGACTAGGGGAGCCTATGGCTACACCTTC. It encodes CASSQTRGAYGYTF.

J is TRBJ2-7 and V is TRBV6-5; 7 nucleotides agree with TRBD1. The germline V gene has CDR1 MNHEY and CDR2 SVGAGI. The junction had 6 bases not matched to a gene; V was cut back by 5 bases and J by 2 bases. This CDR3 is 14 amino acids long. CDR3 DNA: TGTGCCAGCAGTCCTGACAGGGTTCCCTACGAGCAGTACTTC. Its translation: CASSPDRVPYEQYF.

This clone appeared once. The rearrangement uses TRBV6-1 and TRBJ1-3; possibly TRBD1 for D (6 bases). This CDR3 comprises 14 residues. Germline V gene lookup returns CDR1 MNHNS and CDR2 SASEGT. V was shortened by 5 bases and J by 1 base, with 9 bases between the two germline ends. Written as DNA, the CDR3 is TGTGCCAGCAGTTCCGACAGGTCTGGAAACACCATATATTTT. It specifies CASSSDRSGNTIYF.

This clone showed up just once. The chain carries TRBV28 and TRBJ1-6, with D possibly matching TRBD1 (5 bases). CDR1 and CDR2 from the germline V gene are MDHEN and SYDVKM. The CDR3 is 15 amino acids. V was clipped by 6 bases and J by 8 bases, with 17 bases between them. The CDR3, as DNA: TGTGCCAGCAGACCCGGCGGGGCGGCGGATTCACCCCTCCACTTT. Its translation: CASRPGGAADSPLHF.

This clone was counted between two and nine times. The V call is TRBV2, the J call TRBJ1-5, with D possibly matching TRBD1 (6 bases). The length of the CDR3 is 14 residues. V shed 1 base and J shed 7 bases, with 11 bases lying between them. Germline CDR1 SNHLY, CDR2 FYNNEI. The CDR3 spells CASSEGPRGQPQHF. CDR3 DNA sequence: TGTGCCAGCAGTGAAGGGCCAAGGGGGCAGCCCCAGCATTTT.

J is TRBJ1-2 and V is TRBV9, with 8 bases that match TRBD1. The V gene end was trimmed by 3 bases and the J gene end by 0 bases; junction bases not matched to a gene: 1. This CDR3 is 14 amino acids long. The germline gives CDR1 SGDLS, CDR2 YYNGEE. Written as DNA, the CDR3 is TGTGCCAGCAGCGGACAGGGGACTAACTATGGCTACACCTTC. Translated, it gives CASSGQGTNYGYTF.

The rearrangement links TRBV5-1 to TRBJ1-2; the D is unclear. Trimming took 2 bases from V and 0 from J, leaving 8 bases between them. CDR1 and CDR2 from the germline V gene are SGHRS and YFSETQ. The CDR3 sequence is 14 residues long. This CDR3 is CASSFTRANYGYTF. The CDR3 DNA sequence: TGCGCCAGCAGCTTCACCCGAGCTAACTATGGCTACACCTTC.

This clone was detected once. The CDR3 spells CASSQAGSGRGNEQFF. The CDR3 DNA is TGTGCCAGCAGCCAAGCGGGCTCAGGGCGAGGCAATGAGCAGTTCTTC. This chain joins TRBV4-2 and TRBJ2-1; TRBD1 might be the D (5 bases). Trimming took off 1 base at V and 6 bases at J, with 16 bases between the two ends. Germline V gene sequence: CDR1 LGHNA, CDR2 YNFKEQ. This CDR3 has 16 residues.